A single sample is the source of the 14 T cell receptor beta chains below, sequenced in a study of blood T cell repertoires in COVID-19. Some clones are missing from TCRdb's copy, which holds only in-frame ones; the method was immunoSEQ multiplex PCR. The sample includes about 270,000 clones, approximately 86% of them seen just once. The sample consisted of peripheral blood. The receptors derive from a woman aged 45-59 years with active or convalescent COVID-19.

The V call is TRBV5-1, the J call TRBJ2-3; 7 bases map to TRBD2. The ends lost 4 bases at V and 6 bases at J; junction bases unmatched: 11. The CDR3 runs 15 residues. Germline values: CDR1 SGHRS, CDR2 YFSETQ. The CDR3 DNA sequence: TGCGCCAGCAGCCCCCGAGGTGCGGGAGACGATACGCAGTATTTT. Protein product: CASSPRGAGDDTQYF.

This clone was observed once. The chain has TRBV7-2 and TRBJ1-5; D unclear. The germline CDR1 and CDR2 sequences are SGHTA and FQGNSA. Deletions cut 5 bases from V and 2 bases from J, with 7 bases between. The CDR3 contains 13 residues. The CDR3 loop is CASSPSGNQPQHF. The CDR3 bases are TGTGCCAGCAGCCCGAGTGGCAATCAGCCCCAGCATTTT.

This clone occurred a few times. A junction boundary mismatches the germline segment, possibly from a read error. The chain joins TRBV7-7 to TRBJ2-7, with TRBD2 identical over 12 bases. Germline values: CDR1 SSHAT, CDR2 FNYEAQ (reference sequence). The CDR3 runs to 15 residues. The CDR3 sequence is CASSKTSGSLGEQYF. Here the CDR3 DNA reads TGTGCTAGCAGCAAGACTAGCGGGAGTCTTGGAGAGCAGTACTTC.

The chain joins TRBV27 to TRBJ1-1; TRBD1 might be the D (6 bases). CDR3 length: 13 amino acids. Germline CDR1 and CDR2: MNHEY and SMNVEV (reference sequence). Trimming shortened V by 4 bases and J by 4 bases, and 10 bases separated the two germline ends. The CDR3 DNA reads TGTGCCAGCAGTTACAGGGCTGGCACTGAAGCTTTCTTT. Amino acid sequence: CASSYRAGTEAFF.

The chain uses TRBV3-1 (or the pseudogene TRBV3-2) and TRBJ2-2; D uncertain. Trimming took 1 base from V and 4 from J, leaving 7 bases between them. The germline CDR1 and CDR2 sequences are LGHDT and YNNKEL (reference sequence). The CDR3 consists of 14 residues. This CDR3 reads CASSQGAITGELFF. The CDR3 coding sequence is TGTGCCAGCAGCCAAGGAGCCATCACCGGGGAGCTGTTTTTT.

DNA of the CDR3: TGTGCCAGCAGTGATAAAGCCGGGACAGGGGGCGGGAATGAGCAGTTCTTC. Translating it yields CASSDKAGTGGGNEQFF. J is TRBJ2-1 and V is TRBV6-1; 12 nucleotides agree with TRBD1. The CDR3 sequence is 17 residues long. CDR1 is MNHNS and CDR2 is SASEGT in the germline V gene. The J segment lost 7 bases and the V segment lost 3 bases, leaving 10 bases of the junction unmatched.

The table lists this clone with a count of one. The chain has TRBV6-2 or TRBV6-3 and TRBJ2-7; D gene unclear. The germline gives CDR1 MNHEY, CDR2 SVGEGT. The CDR3 length is 12 residues. V was cut by 5 bases and J by 1 base, with 6 bases left in between. The CDR3 reads CASSTTSYEQYF. In nucleotides, the CDR3 is TGTGCCAGCAGTACCACTTCCTACGAGCAGTACTTC.

This clone appeared a few times. The rearrangement uses TRBV7-8 and TRBJ1-4, with unresolved D. There are 15 residues in the CDR3. V was trimmed by 1 base and J by 4 bases, leaving 10 bases between them. Germline CDR1 SGHVS, CDR2 FQNEAQ. The CDR3 is CASSLGWRLNEKLFF. The DNA of the CDR3 is TGTGCCAGCAGCTTAGGATGGAGACTTAATGAAAAACTGTTTTTT.

This clone was detected only a few times. V usage is TRBV6-5 and J usage is TRBJ1-6; no firm D call. This CDR3 has 15 residues. V was cut by 0 bases and J by 8 bases, with 11 bases left in between. The V gene's germline CDR1 is MNHEY and CDR2 SVGAGI. CDR3 in amino acids: CASSYSDGGDSPLHF. The CDR3 DNA sequence: TGTGCCAGCAGTTACTCCGACGGCGGGGATTCACCCCTCCACTTT.

This rearrangement joins TRBV7-2 to TRBJ1-1, with D possibly TRBD1 on 5 matching bases. The CDR3 spans 15 residues. Germline V gene lookup returns CDR1 SGHTA and CDR2 FQGNSA. The V end lost 5 bases, the J end lost 5 bases, and 18 bases lay between the germline ends. The CDR3 protein is CASSQSGGGYTEAFF. CDR3 sequence (DNA): TGTGCCAGCAGCCAGTCGGGGGGGGGATATACTGAAGCTTTCTTT.

The V gene is TRBV29-1, the J gene TRBJ2-5; TRBD2 agrees at 7 bases. The germline V gene encodes CDR1 SQVTM and CDR2 ANQGSEA. CDR3 length: 16 amino acids. The V and J ends lost 6 bases and 1 base, in that order; junction bases with no gene match: 14. The CDR3, as DNA: TGCAGCGTCGCCCCGTTAAGCGGGGTTGTCCAAGAGACCCAGTACTTC. Its translation is CSVAPLSGVVQETQYF.

In this sample, this clone turned up a few times. This chain links TRBV21-1 with TRBJ1-5; the table calls TRBD1, which could not be checked here. TRBV21-1 is labeled a pseudogene. This CDR3 is 15 amino acids long. DNA of the CDR3: TGTGCCAGCACCACCTACAGGGATAGCAATCAGCCCCAGCATTTT. This encodes CASTTYRDSNQPQHF.

The chain is built from TRBV5-4 and TRBJ2-2, with TRBD1 matching over 7 bases. From germline, CDR1 is SGHNT and CDR2 YYREEE (reference sequence). The CDR3 contains 14 residues. Trimming removed 3 bases from V and 4 bases from J; junction bases left unmatched: 3. For the CDR3, the DNA is TGTGCCAGCAGCTCGGGACAGACCACCGGGGAGCTGTTTTTT. Its translation is CASSSGQTTGELFF.

The rearrangement joins TRBV7-9 to TRBJ2-7, with a weak D call TRBD1 (5 bases). V lost 5 bases, J lost 3 bases, and 14 bases lay in between. There are 14 residues in the CDR3. Germline V CDR1 and CDR2: SEHNR, FQNEAQ (reference sequence). The CDR3 DNA sequence: TGTGCCAGCAGCCCCGGGCAGGGCCACTACGAGCAGTACTTC. This gives the protein CASSPGQGHYEQYF. Together with reference TRBV7-9 and TRBJ2-7, the CDR3 gives the full variable domain: DTGVSQNPRHKITKRGQNVTFRCDPISEHNRLYWYRQTLGQGPEFLTYFQNEAQLEKSRLLSDRFSAERPKGSFSTLEIQRTEQGDSAMYLCASSPGQGHYEQYFGPGTRLTVT.